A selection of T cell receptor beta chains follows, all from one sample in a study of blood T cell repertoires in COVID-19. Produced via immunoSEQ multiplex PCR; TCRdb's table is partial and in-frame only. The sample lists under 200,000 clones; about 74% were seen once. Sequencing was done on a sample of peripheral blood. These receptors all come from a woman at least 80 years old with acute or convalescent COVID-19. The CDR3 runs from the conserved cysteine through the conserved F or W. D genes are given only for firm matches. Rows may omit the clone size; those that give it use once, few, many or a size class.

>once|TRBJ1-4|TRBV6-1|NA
TGTGCCAGCAGTGAAAGACAGGTTGCAACTAATGAAAAACTGTTTTTT
CASSERQVATNEKLFF
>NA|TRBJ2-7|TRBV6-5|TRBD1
TGTGCCAGCAGTTACTACGCGACAGGGAGCGAGCAGTACTTC
CASSYYATGSEQYF
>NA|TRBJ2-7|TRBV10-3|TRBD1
TGTGCCATCGGGTACAGGGGGCGCGAGGAGCAGTACTTC
CAIGYRGREEQYF
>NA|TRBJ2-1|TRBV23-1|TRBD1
TGCGCCAGGACTGGGACAGACGAGCAGTTCTTC
CARTGTDEQFF
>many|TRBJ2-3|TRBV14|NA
TGTGCCAGCAGCCTAAGGGACTTTGGGAGCCCCGGCACAGATACGCAGTATTTT
CASSLRDFGSPGTDTQYF
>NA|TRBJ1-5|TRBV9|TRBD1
TGTGCCAGCAGCGGGACAGGGATCCAGCCCCAGCATTTT
CASSGTGIQPQHF
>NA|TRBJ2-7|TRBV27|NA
TGTGCCAGCAGGCGGCACCCCTACGAGCAGTACTTC
CASRRHPYEQYF
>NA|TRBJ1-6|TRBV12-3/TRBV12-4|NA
TGTGCCAGCAGTTTTTTCAGGGATTCACCCCTCCACTTT
CASSFFRDSPLHF
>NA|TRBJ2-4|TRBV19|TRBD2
TGTGCCAGTAGTATCAGTATTAGCGGGAGTCGTGAAAACATTCAGTACTTC
CASSISISGSRENIQYF
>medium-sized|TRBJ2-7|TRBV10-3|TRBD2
TGTGCCATCAAGGCGTTCGGGGGGTTTAACTACGAGCAGTACTTC
CAIKAFGGFNYEQYF
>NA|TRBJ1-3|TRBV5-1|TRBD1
TGCGCCAGCAGCACGGGGACAGGGACAGCCTCTGGAAACACCATATATTTT
CASSTGTGTASGNTIYF
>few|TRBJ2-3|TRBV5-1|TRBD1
TGCGCCAGCAGCCCGGGACAGGAGCTACATACGCAGTATTTT
CASSPGQELHTQYF
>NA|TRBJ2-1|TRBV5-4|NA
TGTGCCAGCAGCGCGGGACAGAACTCCTACAATGAGCAGTTCTTC
CASSAGQNSYNEQFF
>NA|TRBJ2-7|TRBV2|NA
TGTGCCAGCCGCTTTTTACGGGAACACTTTTACGAGCAGTACTTC
CASRFLREHFYEQYF
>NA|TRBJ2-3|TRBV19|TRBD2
TGTGCCAGTAGTCCGCGGGAGGGCGCAGATACGCAGTATTTT
CASSPREGADTQYF
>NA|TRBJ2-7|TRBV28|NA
TGTGCCAGCAGTTTTGACAGCTACGAGCAGTACTTC
CASSFDSYEQYF
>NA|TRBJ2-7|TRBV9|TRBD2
TGTGCCAGCAGCGTAGCTAGCGGGAGTTTTTACGAGCAGTACTTC
CASSVASGSFYEQYF
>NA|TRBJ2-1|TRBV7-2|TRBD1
TGTGCCAGCAGCTATCTAAGGGGGCTCGACTACAATGAGCAGTTCTTC
CASSYLRGLDYNEQFF